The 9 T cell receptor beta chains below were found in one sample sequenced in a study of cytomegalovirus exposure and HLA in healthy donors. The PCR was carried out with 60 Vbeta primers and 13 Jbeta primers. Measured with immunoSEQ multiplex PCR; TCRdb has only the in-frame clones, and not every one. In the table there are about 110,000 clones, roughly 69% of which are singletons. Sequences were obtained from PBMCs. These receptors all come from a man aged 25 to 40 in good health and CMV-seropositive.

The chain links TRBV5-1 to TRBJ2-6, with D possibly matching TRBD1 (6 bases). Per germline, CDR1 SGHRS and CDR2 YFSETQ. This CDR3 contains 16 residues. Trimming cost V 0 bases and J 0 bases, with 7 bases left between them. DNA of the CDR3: TGCGCCAGCAGCTTGGTGGGGGCCTCTGGGGCCAACGTCCTGACTTTC. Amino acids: CASSLVGASGANVLTF.

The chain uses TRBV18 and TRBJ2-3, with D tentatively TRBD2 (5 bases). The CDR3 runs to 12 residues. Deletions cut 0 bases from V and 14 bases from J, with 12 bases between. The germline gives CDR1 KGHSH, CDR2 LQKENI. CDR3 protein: CASSPPGSSPYF. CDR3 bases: TGTGCCAGCTCACCACCGGGGAGCTCTCCGTATTTT.

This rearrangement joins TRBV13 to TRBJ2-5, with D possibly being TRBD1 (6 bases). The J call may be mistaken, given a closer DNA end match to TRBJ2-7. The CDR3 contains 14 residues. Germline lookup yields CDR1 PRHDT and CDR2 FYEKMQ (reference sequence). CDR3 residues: CASSLGDSEGEQYF. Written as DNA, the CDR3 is TGTGCCAGCAGCTTAGGGGACAGTGAGGGCGAGCAGTACTTC.

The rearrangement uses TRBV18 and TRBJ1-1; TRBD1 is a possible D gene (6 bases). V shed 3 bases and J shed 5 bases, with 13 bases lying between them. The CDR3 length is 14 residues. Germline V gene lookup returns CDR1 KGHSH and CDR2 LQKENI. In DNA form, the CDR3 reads TGTGCCAGCTCACCGAGCGGCAGGGGTACTGAAGCTTTCTTT. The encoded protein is CASSPSGRGTEAFF.

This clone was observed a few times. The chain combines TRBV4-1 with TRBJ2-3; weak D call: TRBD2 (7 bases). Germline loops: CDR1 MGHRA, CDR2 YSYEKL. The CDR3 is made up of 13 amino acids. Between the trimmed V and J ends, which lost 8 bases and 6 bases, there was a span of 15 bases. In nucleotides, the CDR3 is TGCGCCAGCCCCTGGGGGGGGCCGGATACGCAGTATTTT. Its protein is CASPWGGPDTQYF.

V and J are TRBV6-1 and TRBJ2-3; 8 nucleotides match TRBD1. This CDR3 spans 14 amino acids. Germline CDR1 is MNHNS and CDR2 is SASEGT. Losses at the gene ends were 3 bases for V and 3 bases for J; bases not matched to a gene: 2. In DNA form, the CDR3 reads TGTGCCAGCAGTGACAGGACAGGGACAGATACGCAGTATTTT. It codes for CASSDRTGTDTQYF.

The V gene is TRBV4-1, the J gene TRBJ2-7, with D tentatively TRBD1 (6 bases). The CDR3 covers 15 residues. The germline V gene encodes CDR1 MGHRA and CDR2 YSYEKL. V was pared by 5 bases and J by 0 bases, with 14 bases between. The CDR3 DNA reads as TGCGCCAGCAGCTTCGGACAGTCCATCTCCTACGAGCAGTACTTC. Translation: CASSFGQSISYEQYF.

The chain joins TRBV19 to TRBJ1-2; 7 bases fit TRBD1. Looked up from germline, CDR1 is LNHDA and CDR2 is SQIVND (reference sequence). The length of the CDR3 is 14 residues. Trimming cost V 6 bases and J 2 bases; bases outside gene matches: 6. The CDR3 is CASSKTGLNYGYTF. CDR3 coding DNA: TGTGCCAGTAGCAAGACAGGGTTAAACTATGGCTACACCTTC.

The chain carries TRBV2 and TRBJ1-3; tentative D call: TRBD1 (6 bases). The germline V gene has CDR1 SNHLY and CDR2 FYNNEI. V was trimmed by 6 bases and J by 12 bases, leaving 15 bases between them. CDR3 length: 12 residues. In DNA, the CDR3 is TGTGCCAGCAGAAGCGCTAACAGGGACATATATTTT. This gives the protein CASRSANRDIYF.